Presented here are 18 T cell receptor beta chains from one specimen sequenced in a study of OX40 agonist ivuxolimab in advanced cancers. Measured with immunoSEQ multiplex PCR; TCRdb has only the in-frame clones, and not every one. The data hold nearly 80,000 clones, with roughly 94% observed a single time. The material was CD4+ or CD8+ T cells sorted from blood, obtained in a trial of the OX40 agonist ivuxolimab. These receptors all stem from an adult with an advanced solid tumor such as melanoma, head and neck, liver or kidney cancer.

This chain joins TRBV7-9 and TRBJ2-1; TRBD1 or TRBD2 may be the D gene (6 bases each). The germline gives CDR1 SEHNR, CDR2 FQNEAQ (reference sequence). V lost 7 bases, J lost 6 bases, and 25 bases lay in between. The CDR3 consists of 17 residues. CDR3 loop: CASIEGGSSLTGNEQFF. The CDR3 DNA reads TGTGCCAGCATCGAGGGGGGTAGCTCCCTAACGGGCAATGAGCAGTTCTTC.

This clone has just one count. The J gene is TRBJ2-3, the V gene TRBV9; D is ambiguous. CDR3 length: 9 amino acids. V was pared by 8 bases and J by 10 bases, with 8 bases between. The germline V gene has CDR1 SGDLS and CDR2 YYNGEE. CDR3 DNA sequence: TGTGCCAGTCGTCGATCGCAGTATTTT. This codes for CASRRSQYF.

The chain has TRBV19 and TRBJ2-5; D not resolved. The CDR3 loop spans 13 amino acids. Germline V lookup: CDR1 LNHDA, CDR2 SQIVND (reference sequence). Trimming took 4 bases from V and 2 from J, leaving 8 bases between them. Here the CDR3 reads CASSKHLQETQYF. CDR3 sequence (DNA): TGTGCCAGTAGTAAACATTTGCAAGAGACCCAGTACTTC.

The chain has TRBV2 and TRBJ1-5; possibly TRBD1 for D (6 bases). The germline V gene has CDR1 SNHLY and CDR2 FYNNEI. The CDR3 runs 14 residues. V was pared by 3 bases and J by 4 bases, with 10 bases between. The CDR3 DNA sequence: TGTGCCAGCAGTGATCGTCAGGGGAATCAGCCCCAGCATTTT. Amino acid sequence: CASSDRQGNQPQHF.

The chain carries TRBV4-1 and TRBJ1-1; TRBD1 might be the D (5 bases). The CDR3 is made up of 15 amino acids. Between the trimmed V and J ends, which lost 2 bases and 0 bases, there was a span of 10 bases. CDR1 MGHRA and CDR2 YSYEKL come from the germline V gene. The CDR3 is CASSQPRDLNTEAFF. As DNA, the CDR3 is TGCGCCAGCAGCCAACCCAGGGACTTGAACACTGAAGCTTTCTTT.

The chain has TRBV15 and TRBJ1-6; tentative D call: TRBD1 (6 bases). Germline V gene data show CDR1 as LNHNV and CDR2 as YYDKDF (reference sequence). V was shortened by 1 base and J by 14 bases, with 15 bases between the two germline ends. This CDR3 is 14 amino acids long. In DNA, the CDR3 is TGTGCCACCAGCAGAGCATCCGGAGGGGGAGCCCTCCACTTT. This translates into CATSRASGGGALHF.

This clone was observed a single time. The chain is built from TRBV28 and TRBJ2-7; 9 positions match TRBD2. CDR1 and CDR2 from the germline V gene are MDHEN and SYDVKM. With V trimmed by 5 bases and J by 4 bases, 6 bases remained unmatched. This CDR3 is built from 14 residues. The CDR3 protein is CASSEGLALYEQYF. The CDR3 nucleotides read TGTGCCAGCAGTGAAGGACTAGCGCTATACGAGCAGTACTTC.

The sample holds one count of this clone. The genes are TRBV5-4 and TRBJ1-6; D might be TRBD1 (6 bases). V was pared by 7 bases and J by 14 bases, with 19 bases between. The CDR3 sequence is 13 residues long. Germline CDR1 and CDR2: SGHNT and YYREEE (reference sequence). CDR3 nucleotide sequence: TGTGCCAGCTACGAGGGGGAAATGAAAACCCTCCACTTT. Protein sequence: CASYEGEMKTLHF.

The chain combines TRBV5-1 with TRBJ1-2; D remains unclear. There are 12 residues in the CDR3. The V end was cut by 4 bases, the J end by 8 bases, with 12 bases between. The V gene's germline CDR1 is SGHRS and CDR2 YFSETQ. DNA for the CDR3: TGCGCCAGCAGCCTTGACGAACTCGGCTACACCTTC. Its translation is CASSLDELGYTF. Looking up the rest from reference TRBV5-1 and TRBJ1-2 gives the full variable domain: KAGVTQTPRYLIKTRGQQVTLSCSPISGHRSVSWYQQTPGQGLQFLFEYFSETQRNKGNFPGRFSGRQFSNSRSEMNVSTLELGDSALYLCASSLDELGYTFGSGTRLTVV.

The CDR3 spells CASSLGGTNQPQHF. The DNA of the CDR3 is TGTGCCAGTAGTTTAGGAGGGACCAATCAGCCCCAGCATTTT. J is TRBJ1-5 and V is TRBV19; a weak D match, TRBD1 (5 bases). Germline assignment: CDR1 LNHDA and CDR2 SQIVND (reference sequence). Trimming took 5 bases from V and 3 from J, leaving 11 bases between them. This CDR3 has 14 amino acids.

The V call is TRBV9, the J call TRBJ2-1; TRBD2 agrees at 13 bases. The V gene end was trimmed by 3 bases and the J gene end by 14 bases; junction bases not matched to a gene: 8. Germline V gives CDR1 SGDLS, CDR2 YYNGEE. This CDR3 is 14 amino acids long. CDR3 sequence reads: CASSASGLAGLEFF. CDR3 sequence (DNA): TGTGCCAGCAGCGCCTCGGGACTAGCGGGATTAGAGTTCTTC.

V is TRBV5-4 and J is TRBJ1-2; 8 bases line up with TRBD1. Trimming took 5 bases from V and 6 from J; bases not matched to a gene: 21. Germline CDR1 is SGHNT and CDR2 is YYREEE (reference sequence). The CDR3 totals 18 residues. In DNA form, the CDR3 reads TGTGCCAGCAGTCTTAAGGCCGGCTGGGAAGGACAGGGAAATGGCTACACCTTC. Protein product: CASSLKAGWEGQGNGYTF.

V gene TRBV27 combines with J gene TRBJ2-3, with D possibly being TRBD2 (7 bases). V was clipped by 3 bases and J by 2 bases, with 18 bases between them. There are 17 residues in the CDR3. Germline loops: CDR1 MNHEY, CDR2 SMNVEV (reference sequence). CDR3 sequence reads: CASSFYSAGAVTDTQYF. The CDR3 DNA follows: TGTGCCAGCAGTTTCTATTCGGCGGGGGCCGTCACAGATACGCAGTATTTT.

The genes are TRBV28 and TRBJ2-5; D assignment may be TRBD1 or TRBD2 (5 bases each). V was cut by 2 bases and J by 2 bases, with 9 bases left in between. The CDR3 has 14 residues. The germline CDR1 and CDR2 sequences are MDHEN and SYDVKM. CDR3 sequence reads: CASSLVREQETQYF. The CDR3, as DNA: TGTGCCAGCAGTTTAGTCAGGGAGCAAGAGACCCAGTACTTC. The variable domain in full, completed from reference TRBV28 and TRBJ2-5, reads DVKVTQSSRYLVKRTGEKVFLECVQDMDHENMFWYRQDPGLGLRLIYFSYDVKMKEKGDIPEGYSVSREKKERFSLILESASTNQTSMYLCASSLVREQETQYFGPGTRLLVL.

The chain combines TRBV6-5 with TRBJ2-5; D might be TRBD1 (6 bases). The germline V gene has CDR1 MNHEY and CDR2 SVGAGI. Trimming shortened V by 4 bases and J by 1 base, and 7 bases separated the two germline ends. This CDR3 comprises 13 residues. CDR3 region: CASSSTGQETQYF. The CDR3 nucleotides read TGTGCCAGCAGTTCGACAGGCCAAGAGACCCAGTACTTC.

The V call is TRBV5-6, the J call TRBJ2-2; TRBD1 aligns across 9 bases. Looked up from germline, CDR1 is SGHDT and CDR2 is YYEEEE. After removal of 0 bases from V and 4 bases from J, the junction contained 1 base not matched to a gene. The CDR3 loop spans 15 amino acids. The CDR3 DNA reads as TGTGCCAGCAGCTTGGTGGGACAGGGCACCGGGGAGCTGTTTTTT. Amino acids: CASSLVGQGTGELFF.

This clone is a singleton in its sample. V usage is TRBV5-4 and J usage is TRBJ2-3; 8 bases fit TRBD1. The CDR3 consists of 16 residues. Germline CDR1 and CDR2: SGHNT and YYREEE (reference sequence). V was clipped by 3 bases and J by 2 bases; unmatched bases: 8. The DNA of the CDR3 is TGTGCCAGCAGCTATGAAACAGGGGGGATCACAGATACGCAGTATTTT. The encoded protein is CASSYETGGITDTQYF.

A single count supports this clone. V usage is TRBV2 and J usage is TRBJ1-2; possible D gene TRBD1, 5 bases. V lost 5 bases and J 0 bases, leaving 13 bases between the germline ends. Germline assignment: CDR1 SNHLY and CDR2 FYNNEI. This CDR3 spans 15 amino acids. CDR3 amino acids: CASSYDRLTNYGYTF. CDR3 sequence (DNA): TGTGCCAGCAGTTATGACAGACTTACTAACTATGGCTACACCTTC.